This T cell receptor beta chain was retrieved from a study of blood T cell repertoires in COVID-19. The wider study: Acute and convalescent COVID-19 specimens originated in the United States, Italy and Spain. T cells, B-cell-depleted T cells, or PBMCs provided the cDNA or gDNA that served as material.

Per the original methods: It was from reference gene primer amplification that nucleated cell counts were estimated. This table comes from immunoSEQ multiplex PCR, and its TCRdb copy is limited to in-frame clones, with some not included. For V, J and clone size, that table is used; D and trimming come from the DNA. The profile covers 250,000 to 300,000 clones, with approximately 85% appearing a single time and approximately 5.1% taken by the ten largest. CDR3 length equals 15 residues. This TCR was recovered from a man in his fifties or sixties with active or convalescent COVID-19. This chain connects TRBV12-1 to TRBJ2-3; the D call in the table, TRBD2, was not verified against the DNA. TRBV12-1 counts as a pseudogene. The specimen was peripheral blood. This chain's CDR3 is CASSFAAICPDTQYF. As DNA, the CDR3 is TGTGCCAGCAGCTTTGCCGCTATTTGCCCAGATACGCAGTATTTT.